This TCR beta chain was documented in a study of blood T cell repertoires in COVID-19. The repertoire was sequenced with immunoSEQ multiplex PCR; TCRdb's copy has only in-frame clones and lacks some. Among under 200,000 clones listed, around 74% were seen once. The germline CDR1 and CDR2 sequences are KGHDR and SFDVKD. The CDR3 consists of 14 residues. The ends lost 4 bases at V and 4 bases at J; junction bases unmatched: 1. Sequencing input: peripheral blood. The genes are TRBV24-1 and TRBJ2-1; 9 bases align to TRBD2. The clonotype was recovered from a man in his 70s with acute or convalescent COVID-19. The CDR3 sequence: CATSERGGYNEQFF. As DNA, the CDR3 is TGTGCCACCAGTGAGCGGGGGGGATACAATGAGCAGTTCTTC.